A single T cell receptor beta chain is shown here with its context. This sample was taken from a study of CD8+ T cells in alopecia areata. At the level of the study: Oral tofacitinib (5 to 10 mg twice daily) was administered to treated patients.

The authors extracted RNA and reverse transcribed it into cDNA as the sequencing template. Produced via immunoSEQ multiplex PCR; TCRdb's table is partial and in-frame only. The sample gives under 75,000 clones, about 44% of which show up once; approximately 17% is in the top ten. The receptor was isolated from a human donor with alopecia areata. Sequences were derived from CD8+ T cells sorted from blood, sampled at week 0.

The DNA of the CDR3 is TGCAGCTCCTTGGGACAGGGGAACACTGAAGCTTTCTTT. Amino acids: CSSLGQGNTEAFF. This sequence joins TRBV29-1 and TRBJ1-1; TRBD1 matches at 9 bases. Germline assignment: CDR1 SQVTM and CDR2 ANQGSEA. V lost 8 bases, J lost 1 base, and 5 bases stayed unmatched. CDR3 length: 13 residues.